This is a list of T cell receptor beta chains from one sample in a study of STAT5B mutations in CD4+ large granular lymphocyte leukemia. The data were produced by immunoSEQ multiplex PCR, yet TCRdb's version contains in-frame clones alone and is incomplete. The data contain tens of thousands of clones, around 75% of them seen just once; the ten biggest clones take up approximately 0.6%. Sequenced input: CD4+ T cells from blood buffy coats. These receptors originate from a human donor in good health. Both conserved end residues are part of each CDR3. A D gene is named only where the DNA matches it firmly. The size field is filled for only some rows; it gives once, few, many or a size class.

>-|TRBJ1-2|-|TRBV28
TGTGCCAGCAGTTTAAGTAGGGGGAGAGTCTATGGCTACACCTTC
CASSLSRGRVYGYTF
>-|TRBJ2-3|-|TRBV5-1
TGCGCCAGCAGCTTGGTGGGCACAGATACGCAGTATTTT
CASSLVGTDTQYF
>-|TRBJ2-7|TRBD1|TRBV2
TGTGCCAGCAGTGAACCCCACAGGGGCCGCTACGAGCAGTACTTC
CASSEPHRGRYEQYF
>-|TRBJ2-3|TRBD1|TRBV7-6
TGTGCCAGCAGCCCCGGGACAGGGGGAGATACGCAGTATTTT
CASSPGTGGDTQYF
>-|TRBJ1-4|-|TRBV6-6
TGTGCCAGCAGTTACCTCAACAGGGATCTTCTGTTTTTT
CASSYLNRDLLFF
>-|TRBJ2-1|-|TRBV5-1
TGCGCCAGCAGCTTGGGTGGAGAACCGTACAATGAGCAGTTCTTC
CASSLGGEPYNEQFF
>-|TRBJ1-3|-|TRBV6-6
TGTGCCACTGGAGGGCACTCTGGAAACACCATATATTTT
CATGGHSGNTIYF
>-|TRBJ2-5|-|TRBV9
TGTGCCAGCAGCGTAGACTATCGGGAGACCCAGTACTTC
CASSVDYRETQYF
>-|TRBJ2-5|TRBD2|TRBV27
TGTGCCAGCAGTTTCTCCCGGACTAGCGGGAGATCAGAGACCCAGTACTTC
CASSFSRTSGRSETQYF
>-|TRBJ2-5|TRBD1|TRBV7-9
TGTGCCAGCAGTAAGCAGGGGGAAGAGACCCAGTACTTC
CASSKQGEETQYF
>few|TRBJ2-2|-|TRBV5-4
TGTGCCAGCAGCTTGGGGGTCCTGGGGTCGAACACCGGGGAGCTGTTTTTT
CASSLGVLGSNTGELFF
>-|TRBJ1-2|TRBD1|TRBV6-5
TGTGCCAGCAGTTACTCTACAGGGGGCATCTATGGCTACACCTTC
CASSYSTGGIYGYTF
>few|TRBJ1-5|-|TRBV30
TGTGCCTGGAGTACAGGCAATCAGCCCCAGCATTTT
CAWSTGNQPQHF
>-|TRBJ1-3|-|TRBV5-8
TGTGCCAGCAGCCGTAACAGCTACTCTGGAAACACCATATATTTT
CASSRNSYSGNTIYF
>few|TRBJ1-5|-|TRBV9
TGTGCCAGCAGCCTCGGTCAGCCCCAGCATTTT
CASSLGQPQHF
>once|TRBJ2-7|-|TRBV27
TGTGCCAGCAGTTCCCTTGGACACCCTCTCGAGCAGTACTTC
CASSSLGHPLEQYF
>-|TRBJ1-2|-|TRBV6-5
TGTGCCAGCAGTTTCCCGGGCACAGGGCGGTACACCTTC
CASSFPGTGRYTF